Below, 31 T cell receptor beta chains from the same sample are listed, as sequenced in a study of control samples from healthy donors and cancer patients. Using immunoSEQ multiplex PCR, the repertoire was profiled, and TCRdb retains in-frame clones only, with some absent. The profile shows about 57,000 clones, 91% of them singletons. Sequenced: PBMCs. The source is a man aged 30-40 years with colorectal cancer.

In this sample, this clone turned up once. This chain links TRBV9 with TRBJ1-2, with 10 bases lining up with TRBD1. This CDR3 contains 15 residues. The trim removed 3 bases at V and 5 bases at J, leaving 7 bases unmatched. CDR1 and CDR2 from the germline V gene are SGDLS and YYNGEE. This chain's CDR3 is CASSGRTGGGYGYTF. CDR3 sequence (DNA): TGTGCCAGCAGCGGAAGGACAGGGGGTGGGTATGGCTACACCTTC.

The chain couples TRBV15 to TRBJ2-4, with D tentatively TRBD1 or TRBD2 (5 bases each). The CDR3 sequence is 14 residues long. V shed 0 bases and J shed 11 bases, with 14 bases lying between them. Germline V gene sequence: CDR1 LNHNV, CDR2 YYDKDF (reference sequence). CDR3 nucleotides: TGTGCCACCAGCAGAGATACCGGGACCCTCGTTCAGTACTTC. This encodes CATSRDTGTLVQYF.

This chain links TRBV7-9 with TRBJ1-3; D unclear. Germline loops: CDR1 SEHNR, CDR2 FQNEAQ (reference sequence). The length of the CDR3 is 16 residues. Trimming took off 2 bases at V and 4 bases at J, with 15 bases between the two ends. CDR3 sequence reads: CASSLMLGHSGNTIYF. The CDR3, as DNA: TGTGCCAGCAGCTTAATGTTGGGCCACAGCGGAAACACCATATATTTT.

The V call is TRBV5-1, the J call TRBJ2-2; D might be TRBD1 (5 bases). The CDR3 totals 14 residues. Germline lookup yields CDR1 SGHRS and CDR2 YFSETQ. Trimming removed 4 bases from V and 4 bases from J, with 11 bases in between. This chain's CDR3 is CASSPIQGTGELFF. The CDR3 DNA follows: TGCGCCAGCAGCCCGATCCAGGGCACCGGGGAGCTGTTTTTT. Looking up the rest from reference TRBV5-1 and TRBJ2-2 gives the full variable domain: KAGVTQTPRYLIKTRGQQVTLSCSPISGHRSVSWYQQTPGQGLQFLFEYFSETQRNKGNFPGRFSGRQFSNSRSEMNVSTLELGDSALYLCASSPIQGTGELFFGEGSRLTVL.

The chain couples TRBV19 to TRBJ2-3, with 12 nucleotides matching TRBD1. CDR1 is LNHDA, CDR2 SQIVND, per germline (reference sequence). This CDR3 region has 16 residues. J lost 5 bases, V lost 5 bases, and 8 bases had no gene match. CDR3 DNA: TGTGCCAGTAGTTCCCCGGGACAGGGGGCAGGAGATACGCAGTATTTT. As protein: CASSSPGQGAGDTQYF.

The chain employs TRBV21-1 and TRBJ1-3; the table's TRBD1 call for D was not verified on the DNA. TRBV21-1 is a pseudogene. CDR3 length: 16 amino acids. The CDR3 loop is CASSTKDRGEVDTIYF. The CDR3 nucleotides read TGTGCCAGCAGCACTAAAGACAGGGGGGAAGTTGACACCATATATTTT.

The V gene is TRBV3-1 (or the pseudogene TRBV3-2), the J gene TRBJ2-1; D is possibly TRBD1 (5 bases). Germline CDR1 LGHDT, CDR2 YNNKEL (reference sequence). The CDR3 is 13 amino acids. Trimming took 3 bases from V and 6 from J, leaving 9 bases between them. CDR3 sequence (DNA): TGTGCCAGCAGCCAGGGGCCCACCAATGAGCAGTTCTTC. This gives the protein CASSQGPTNEQFF.

This clone was observed a few times. The J gene is TRBJ1-5, the V gene TRBV4-1; 11 bases fit TRBD1. CDR3 size: 18 residues. Germline lookup yields CDR1 MGHRA and CDR2 YSYEKL. Trimming removed 1 base from V and 4 bases from J; junction bases left unmatched: 9. The CDR3 loop is CASSQVNRGTGGNQPQHF. The CDR3 region has the DNA TGCGCCAGCAGCCAAGTAAACCGCGGGACAGGGGGTAATCAGCCCCAGCATTTT.

The chain combines TRBV7-2 with TRBJ2-6; TRBD2 agrees at 10 bases. The ends lost 5 bases at V and 0 bases at J; junction bases unmatched: 7. Germline-derived CDR1 and CDR2 are SGHTA and FQGNSA. This CDR3 comprises 18 residues. The DNA for the CDR3 is TGTGCCAGCAGCGCCAATAGCGGGGGGTTCTCTGGGGCCAACGTCCTGACTTTC. This sequence encodes CASSANSGGFSGANVLTF. The whole variable domain, remainder taken from reference TRBV7-2 and TRBJ2-6, is GAGVSQSPSNKVTEKGKDVELRCDPISGHTALYWYRQSLGQGLEFLIYFQGNSAPDKSGLPSDRFSAERTGGSVSTLTIQRTQQEDSAVYLCASSANSGGFSGANVLTFGAGSRLTVL.

Only a few counts were recorded for this clone. The chain uses TRBV12-1 and TRBJ1-2; the table names TRBD1, a call not compared with the DNA. TRBV12-1 is noted as a pseudogene. The CDR3 sequence is 15 residues long. In DNA, the CDR3 is TGTGCCAGCAGCCAGGGACAGGGTCTGAACTATGGCTACACCTTC. It yields the protein CASSQGQGLNYGYTF.

The chain uses TRBV5-4 and TRBJ1-2; no definite D call. CDR1 and CDR2 from the germline V gene are SGHNT and YYREEE (reference sequence). This CDR3 is built from 15 residues. The V end was cut by 1 base, the J end by 5 bases, with 15 bases between. The CDR3 DNA follows: TGTGCCAGCAGCTTGTCGGCCTCCCCCCGGTATGGCTACACCTTC. This translates into CASSLSASPRYGYTF.

The chain has TRBV14 and TRBJ1-3; D call uncertain. Looked up from germline, CDR1 is SGHDN and CDR2 is FVKESK. CDR3 length equals 17 residues. V lost 0 bases and J 0 bases, leaving 12 bases between the germline ends. The DNA for the CDR3 is TGTGCCAGCAGCCAAGATAAAGCAGGCTTCTCTGGAAACACCATATATTTT. Translated, it gives CASSQDKAGFSGNTIYF.

For the CDR3, the DNA is TGTGCCAGCAGCAGTCACGGGCTTCTCAATGGCTACACCTTC. Amino acid sequence: CASSSHGLLNGYTF. The chain recombines TRBV9 with TRBJ1-2; D is undetermined. The germline CDR1 and CDR2 sequences are SGDLS and YYNGEE. V lost 4 bases to trimming and J lost 6 bases, with 16 bases between them. The CDR3 runs to 14 residues. The complete variable domain, with remaining parts taken from reference TRBV9 and TRBJ1-2, reads DSGVTQTPKHLITATGQRVTLRCSPRSGDLSVYWYQQSLDQGLQFLIQYYNGEERAKGNILERFSAQQFPDLHSELNLSSLELGDSALYFCASSSHGLLNGYTFGSGTRLTVV.

The genes are TRBV4-1 and TRBJ1-1; D is unresolved. V was trimmed by 1 base and J by 0 bases, leaving 6 bases between them. The CDR3 runs to 14 residues. CDR1 MGHRA and CDR2 YSYEKL come from the germline V gene. The CDR3 reads CASSQVAVNTEAFF. DNA for the CDR3: TGCGCCAGCAGCCAAGTAGCGGTGAACACTGAAGCTTTCTTT.

The chain combines TRBV18 with TRBJ1-2, with D unclear. CDR1 is KGHSH and CDR2 is LQKENI in the germline V gene. V lost 3 bases and J 2 bases, leaving 7 bases between the germline ends. The CDR3 covers 13 residues. The CDR3 protein is CASSPAQNYGYTF. The CDR3 bases are TGTGCCAGCTCACCGGCACAAAACTATGGCTACACCTTC.

This chain joins TRBV19 and TRBJ1-2; 7 bases agree with TRBD1. V dropped 5 bases and J dropped 4; count of bases not matched to a gene: 13. Germline assignment: CDR1 LNHDA and CDR2 SQIVND (reference sequence). The CDR3 loop spans 16 amino acids. The CDR3 region has the DNA TGTGCCAGTAGTCCCGGGGACAGTCAAGCTCCCTATGGCTACACCTTC. Residues: CASSPGDSQAPYGYTF. The entire variable domain, with the rest obtained from reference TRBV19 and TRBJ1-2, is as follows: DGGITQSPKYLFRKEGQNVTLSCEQNLNHDAMYWYRQDPGQGLRLIYYSQIVNDFQKGDIAEGYSVSREKKESFPLTVTSAQKNPTAFYLCASSPGDSQAPYGYTFGSGTRLTVV.

The genes are TRBV5-1 and TRBJ2-1, with D possibly matching TRBD1 (6 bases). V lost 0 bases, J lost 1 base, and 8 bases lay in between. The CDR3 totals 15 residues. Germline CDR1 reads SGHRS; CDR2 reads YFSETQ. CDR3 nucleotide sequence: TGCGCCAGCAGCTTGGTGCAGGGGTCCTACAATGAGCAGTTCTTC. It yields the protein CASSLVQGSYNEQFF.

This clone was detected only a few times. The gene calls are TRBV19 and TRBJ1-2, with D perhaps TRBD1 (5 bases). V lost 5 bases and J lost 6, with 13 bases in between. The CDR3 has 13 amino acids. Germline-derived CDR1 and CDR2 are LNHDA and SQIVND (reference sequence). The CDR3 spells CASSWGTINGYTF. The CDR3 region has the DNA TGTGCCAGTAGTTGGGGCACAATTAATGGCTACACCTTC. The entire variable domain, with the rest obtained from reference TRBV19 and TRBJ1-2, is as follows: DGGITQSPKYLFRKEGQNVTLSCEQNLNHDAMYWYRQDPGQGLRLIYYSQIVNDFQKGDIAEGYSVSREKKESFPLTVTSAQKNPTAFYLCASSWGTINGYTFGSGTRLTVV.

The gene calls are TRBV30 and TRBJ1-3; D call uncertain. The V gene's germline CDR1 is GTSNPN and CDR2 SVGIG (reference sequence). Trimming removed 4 bases from V and 4 bases from J, with 11 bases in between. There are 13 residues in the CDR3. The CDR3: CAWTVGHGNTIYF. In DNA form, the CDR3 reads TGTGCCTGGACAGTAGGGCACGGAAACACCATATATTTT.

The rearrangement joins TRBV19 to TRBJ2-1; no definite D call. Per germline, CDR1 LNHDA and CDR2 SQIVND (reference sequence). The CDR3 length is 12 residues. Trimming took off 10 bases at V and 2 bases at J, with 9 bases between the two ends. CDR3 nucleotides: TGTGCCACCGGGTTAACCTACAATGAGCAGTTCTTC. This encodes CATGLTYNEQFF.

The chain uses TRBV5-4 and TRBJ1-6; 11 bases map to TRBD1. The CDR3 has 17 residues. The germline gives CDR1 SGHNT, CDR2 YYREEE (reference sequence). V trimming: 4 bases; J trimming: 9 bases; junction bases outside the gene matches: 12. CDR3 coding DNA: TGTGCCAGCAGCCCCGGACAGGGGGCTTCTGCAGGTTCACCCCTCCACTTT. Encoded protein: CASSPGQGASAGSPLHF.

CDR3 sequence (DNA): TGTGCCAGCAGCTTGGGACAGGATGCAGAGACCCAGTACTTC. Its protein product is CASSLGQDAETQYF. The chain has TRBV7-9 and TRBJ2-5; 8 bases line up with TRBD1. Germline assignment: CDR1 SEHNR and CDR2 FQNEAQ (reference sequence). The CDR3 is made up of 14 amino acids. J was trimmed by 4 bases and V by 3 bases; bases with no gene match: 4.

This rearrangement joins TRBV5-1 to TRBJ1-1, with 9 bases that match TRBD1. Germline lookup yields CDR1 SGHRS and CDR2 YFSETQ. The CDR3 extends over 15 amino acids. V lost 3 bases and J lost 0; bases outside the gene matches: 3. Here the CDR3 DNA reads TGCGCCAGCAGCTATCGGACAGGGGTGAACACTGAAGCTTTCTTT. This translates into CASSYRTGVNTEAFF.

The chain employs TRBV27 and TRBJ1-4; weak D call: TRBD1 (5 bases). Germline V gives CDR1 MNHEY, CDR2 SMNVEV (reference sequence). The CDR3 contains 15 residues. V dropped 5 bases and J dropped 1 base, with 11 bases sitting between them. Here the CDR3 reads CASSPRQGTNEKLFF. The CDR3 nucleotides read TGTGCCAGCAGTCCCCGGCAGGGAACTAATGAAAAACTGTTTTTT.

The rearrangement uses TRBV6-5 and TRBJ1-6, with 8 nucleotides matching TRBD1. The germline V gene has CDR1 MNHEY and CDR2 SVGAGI. CDR3 length: 16 residues. V was clipped by 2 bases and J by 4 bases; unmatched bases: 4. CDR3 DNA sequence: TGTGCCAGCAGTTACACTGACAGGGGATATAATTCACCCCTCCACTTT. It codes for CASSYTDRGYNSPLHF.

The V gene is TRBV5-6, the J gene TRBJ2-3; no firm D call. The ends were cut back, 0 bases at V and 5 bases at J, with 10 bases in the middle. Germline CDR1 reads SGHDT; CDR2 reads YYEEEE. The CDR3 spans 14 residues. This CDR3 is CASSLGGLLDTQYF. The CDR3 region has the DNA TGTGCCAGCAGCTTGGGGGGTCTTTTAGATACGCAGTATTTT.

The rearrangement joins TRBV5-1 to TRBJ2-5; D call uncertain. Trimming shortened V by 0 bases and J by 1 base, and 13 bases separated the two germline ends. The V gene's germline CDR1 is SGHRS and CDR2 YFSETQ. The CDR3 is 16 residues long. The DNA of the CDR3 is TGCGCCAGCAGCTTGGAGACCGGCAGGTCCCAAGAGACCCAGTACTTC. Its protein is CASSLETGRSQETQYF. The full variable domain, with the rest looked up from reference TRBV5-1 and TRBJ2-5, is KAGVTQTPRYLIKTRGQQVTLSCSPISGHRSVSWYQQTPGQGLQFLFEYFSETQRNKGNFPGRFSGRQFSNSRSEMNVSTLELGDSALYLCASSLETGRSQETQYFGPGTRLLVL.

The CDR3 DNA reads TGTGCCAGTAGTATAGTAGTGGGGCCGAACACTGAAGCTTTCTTT. It is translated as CASSIVVGPNTEAFF. V and J are TRBV19 and TRBJ1-1, with D possibly being TRBD1 (5 bases). Germline CDR1 LNHDA, CDR2 SQIVND (reference sequence). V lost 1 base, J lost 1 base, and 10 bases lay in between. The CDR3 totals 15 residues.

The chain combines TRBV9 with TRBJ1-1; TRBD1 agrees at 9 bases. In germline, CDR1 is SGDLS, CDR2 YYNGEE. This CDR3 is built from 15 residues. J was trimmed by 0 bases and V by 4 bases; bases with no gene match: 4. This chain's CDR3 is CASSTQGALNTEAFF. The CDR3 coding sequence is TGTGCCAGCAGCACACAGGGGGCCTTGAACACTGAAGCTTTCTTT.

The chain is built from TRBV30 and TRBJ2-1, with 15 positions matching TRBD2. Germline V gives CDR1 GTSNPN, CDR2 SVGIG (reference sequence). The V gene end was trimmed by 1 base and the J gene end by 9 bases; junction bases not matched to a gene: 7. The CDR3 length is 16 residues. The CDR3, as DNA: TGTGCCTGGAGTGATACCGGGACTAGCGGGGGGACTGAGCAGTTCTTC. This translates into CAWSDTGTSGGTEQFF.

For the CDR3, the DNA is TGTGCCAGCAGGCGGGACACCTCCTACGAGCAGTACTTC. This translates into CASRRDTSYEQYF. V is TRBV7-2 and J is TRBJ2-7; the D gene could be TRBD1 or TRBD2 (6 bases each). Trimming pared 6 bases from V and 0 bases from J, leaving 9 bases between. Germline V gene lookup returns CDR1 SGHTA and CDR2 FQGNSA. The CDR3 runs to 13 residues.